Each of the 13 T cell receptor beta chains below was sequenced from the same sample in a study of blood T cell repertoires in COVID-19. Sequenced by immunoSEQ multiplex PCR; TCRdb stores in-frame clones only, minus some. This sample has about 80,000 clones, with around three quarters found just once. Sequencing input: peripheral blood. These receptors were taken from a man in his forties or fifties with active or convalescent COVID-19.

This sequence joins TRBV9 and TRBJ1-6, with 7 bases aligning to TRBD1. From germline, CDR1 is SGDLS and CDR2 YYNGEE. Unmatched junction bases numbered 2, after V lost 5 bases and J lost 0 bases. CDR3 size: 15 residues. In DNA, the CDR3 is TGTGCCAGCAGTGACAGGGACTCCTATAATTCACCCCTCCACTTT. Its protein is CASSDRDSYNSPLHF. The full variable domain, in which reference TRBV9 and TRBJ1-6 provide the parts outside the CDR3, is DSGVTQTPKHLITATGQRVTLRCSPRSGDLSVYWYQQSLDQGLQFLIQYYNGEERAKGNILERFSAQQFPDLHSELNLSSLELGDSALYFCASSDRDSYNSPLHFGNGTRLTVT.

The CDR3, as DNA: TGTGCCAGCAGTTCGGGGGAGACCCAGTACTTC. This codes for CASSSGETQYF. This rearrangement joins TRBV12-3 or TRBV12-4 to TRBJ2-5, with D possibly matching TRBD2 (5 bases). V was cut by 4 bases and J by 5 bases, with 5 bases left in between. The CDR3 length is 11 residues.

The V gene is TRBV6-4, the J gene TRBJ2-1; 14 bases fit TRBD2. The CDR3 runs to 16 residues. The germline V gene encodes CDR1 MRHNA and CDR2 SNTAGT. The V and J ends lost 3 bases and 9 bases, in that order; junction bases with no gene match: 7. The CDR3 region is CASSESGTSGGSEQFF. The CDR3 DNA follows: TGTGCCAGCAGTGAGTCCGGGACTAGCGGGGGTTCTGAGCAGTTCTTC.

In this sample, this clone turned up many times. The rearrangement uses TRBV7-3 and TRBJ1-1; D unclear. The germline V gene encodes CDR1 SGHTA and CDR2 FQGTGA. The germline V and J ends were trimmed by 3 bases and 1 base, with 6 bases remaining between them. This CDR3 is 13 amino acids long. CDR3 region: CASSFWANTEAFF. Written as DNA, the CDR3 is TGTGCCAGCAGCTTTTGGGCGAACACTGAAGCTTTCTTT. The whole variable domain, filled in from reference TRBV7-3 and TRBJ1-1, reads GAGVSQTPSNKVTEKGKYVELRCDPISGHTALYWYRQSLGQGPEFLIYFQGTGAADDSGLPNDRFFAVRPEGSVSTLKIQRTERGDSAVYLCASSFWANTEAFFGQGTRLTVV.

The chain carries TRBV6-5 and TRBJ1-2; D is possibly TRBD1 (5 bases). From germline, CDR1 is MNHEY and CDR2 SVGAGI. CDR3 length equals 13 residues. With 7 bases removed from V and 4 bases from J, the gap between germline ends came to 13 bases. The CDR3: CASMSGTAYGYTF. For the CDR3, the DNA is TGTGCCAGCATGTCCGGGACTGCCTATGGCTACACCTTC.

This clone was recorded only once. This chain links TRBV6-1 with TRBJ1-4; 7 bases match TRBD1. The CDR3 sequence is 15 residues long. J lost 4 bases, V lost 3 bases, and 5 bases had no gene match. Germline CDR1 MNHNS, CDR2 SASEGT. CDR3 protein: CASSDKGAGNEKLFF. The DNA of the CDR3 is TGTGCCAGCAGTGATAAGGGGGCCGGTAATGAAAAACTGTTTTTT.

This chain links TRBV1 with TRBJ2-3; the listed D gene, TRBD2, was not tested against the DNA. TRBV1 is reported as a pseudogene. The CDR3 length is 16 residues. The CDR3 is CTSSLPGTSRGDTQYF. In DNA form, the CDR3 reads TGCACCAGCAGCCTACCGGGGACTTCACGGGGAGATACGCAGTATTTT.

The chain joins TRBV9 to TRBJ2-7; D remains ambiguous. The germline V gene encodes CDR1 SGDLS and CDR2 YYNGEE. CDR3 length: 15 amino acids. Trimming removed 0 bases from V and 0 bases from J, with 10 bases in between. CDR3 loop: CASSVGPTSSYEQYF. CDR3 bases: TGTGCCAGCAGCGTAGGGCCCACATCCTCCTACGAGCAGTACTTC.

In regard to this clone: An end of the junction does not agree with germline; a read error may underlie this. V is TRBV7-7 and J is TRBJ2-5, with 9 bases that match TRBD2. CDR1 and CDR2 from the germline V gene are SSHAT and FNYEAQ (reference sequence). This CDR3 has 16 residues. The CDR3 spells CASSLGLAGSQETQYF. The CDR3, as DNA: TGTGCTAGCAGCTTAGGGCTAGCGGGGTCCCAAGAGACCCAGTACTTC.

The chain recombines TRBV3-1 (or the pseudogene TRBV3-2) with TRBJ2-7; TRBD1 agrees at 7 bases. The CDR3 loop spans 13 amino acids. CDR1 is LGHDT and CDR2 is YNNKEL in the germline V gene (reference sequence). The V segment lost 6 bases and the J segment 9 bases; nucleotides outside the gene matches: 11. CDR3 region: CASRQGPGGWQYF. CDR3 in DNA: TGTGCCAGCAGACAGGGGCCGGGCGGTTGGCAGTACTTC.

The chain links TRBV6-5 to TRBJ1-2; TRBD1 might be the D (6 bases). Germline CDR1 reads MNHEY; CDR2 reads SVGAGI. The CDR3 has 15 residues. V lost 4 bases and J lost 0, with 12 bases in between. CDR3 sequence: CASSWDTGANYGYTF. Written as DNA, the CDR3 is TGTGCCAGCAGTTGGGACACGGGTGCTAACTATGGCTACACCTTC.

The chain carries TRBV2 and TRBJ2-7; 10 bases align to TRBD1. CDR3 size: 13 residues. Per the germline V gene, CDR1 is SNHLY and CDR2 is FYNNEI. V shed 10 bases and J 4 bases; nucleotides not matched to a gene: 7. The CDR3 reads CATAGTGAYEQYF. The CDR3 bases are TGTGCCACCGCCGGGACAGGGGCTTACGAGCAGTACTTC.

The chain uses TRBV19 and TRBJ2-7, with D possibly being TRBD1 (7 bases). V lost 1 base to trimming and J lost 4 bases, with 14 bases between them. Germline V gene sequence: CDR1 LNHDA, CDR2 SQIVND (reference sequence). This CDR3 comprises 15 residues. The CDR3 DNA follows: TGTGCCAGTAGTATAGGGCCAGGGGGAGGTTACGAGCAGTACTTC. Its protein is CASSIGPGGGYEQYF.